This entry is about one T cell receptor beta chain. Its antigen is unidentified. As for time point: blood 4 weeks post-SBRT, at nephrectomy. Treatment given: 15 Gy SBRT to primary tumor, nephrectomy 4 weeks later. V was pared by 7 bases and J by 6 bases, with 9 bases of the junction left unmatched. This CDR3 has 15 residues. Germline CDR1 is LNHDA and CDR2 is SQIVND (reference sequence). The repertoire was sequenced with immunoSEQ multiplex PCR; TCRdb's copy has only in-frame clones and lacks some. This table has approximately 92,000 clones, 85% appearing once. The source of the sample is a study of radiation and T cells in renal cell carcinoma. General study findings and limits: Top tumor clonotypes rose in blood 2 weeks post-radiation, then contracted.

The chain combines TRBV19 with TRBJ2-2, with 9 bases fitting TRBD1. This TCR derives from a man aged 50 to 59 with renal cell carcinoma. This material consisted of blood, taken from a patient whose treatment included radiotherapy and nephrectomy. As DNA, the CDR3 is TGTGCCAGTACCTCTCTCGGACAGGGGCCCGGGGAGCTGTTTTTT. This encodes CASTSLGQGPGELFF.